This TCR beta chain was identified in a study of blood T cell repertoires in COVID-19. Study-level background: Donors in the United States, Italy and Spain gave samples during acute or convalescent COVID-19. Sources were T cells, B-cell-depleted T cells, or PBMCs; the material itself was cDNA or gDNA.

Source study methods: The assay estimated nucleated cells by amplifying reference gene primers. The assay was immunoSEQ multiplex PCR, and TCRdb's table has in-frame clones only and misses some. V and J calls plus clone size are reproduced from that table; the DNA served to infer D and trimming. The sample holds fewer than 200,000 clones, approximately 86% seen once. This CDR3 is 15 amino acids long. V trimming: 4 bases; J trimming: 3 bases; junction bases outside the gene matches: 3. Germline lookup yields CDR1 LGHNA and CDR2 YNFKEQ. Sequencing was performed on peripheral blood. The chain recombines TRBV4-2 with TRBJ2-7; 13 bases fit TRBD2. The receptor comes from a man in his forties with active or convalescent COVID-19. CDR3 loop: CASSLGLAGNYEQYF. CDR3 nucleotides: TGTGCCAGCAGCCTGGGACTAGCGGGGAACTACGAGCAGTACTTC.